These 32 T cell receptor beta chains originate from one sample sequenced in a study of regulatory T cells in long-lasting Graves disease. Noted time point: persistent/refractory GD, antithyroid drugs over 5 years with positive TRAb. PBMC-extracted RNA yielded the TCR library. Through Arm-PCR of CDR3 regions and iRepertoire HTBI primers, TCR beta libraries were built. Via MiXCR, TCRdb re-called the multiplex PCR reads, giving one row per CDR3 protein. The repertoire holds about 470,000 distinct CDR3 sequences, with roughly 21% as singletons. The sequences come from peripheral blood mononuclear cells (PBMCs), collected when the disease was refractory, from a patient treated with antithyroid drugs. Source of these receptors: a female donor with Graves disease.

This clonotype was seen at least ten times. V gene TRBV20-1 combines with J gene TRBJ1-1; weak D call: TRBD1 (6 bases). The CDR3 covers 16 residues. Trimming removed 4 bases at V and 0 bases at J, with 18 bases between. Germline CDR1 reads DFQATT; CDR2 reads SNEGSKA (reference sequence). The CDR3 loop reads CSATGAGWNMNTEAFF. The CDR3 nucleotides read TGCAGTGCTACGGGGGCAGGGTGGAATATGAACACTGAAGCTTTCTTT.

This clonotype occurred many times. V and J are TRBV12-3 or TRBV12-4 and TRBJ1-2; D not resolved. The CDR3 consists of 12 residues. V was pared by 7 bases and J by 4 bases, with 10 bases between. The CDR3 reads CASTRSVYGYTF. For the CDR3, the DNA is TGTGCCAGCACCAGGAGTGTCTATGGCTACACCTTC.

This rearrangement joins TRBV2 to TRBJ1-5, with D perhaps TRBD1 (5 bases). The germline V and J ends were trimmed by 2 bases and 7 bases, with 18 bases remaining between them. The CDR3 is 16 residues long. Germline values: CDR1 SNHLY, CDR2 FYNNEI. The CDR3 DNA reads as TGTGCCAGCAGTGAATTGGGCCCCGGGGGAGGACAGCCCCAGCATTTT. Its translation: CASSELGPGGGQPQHF.

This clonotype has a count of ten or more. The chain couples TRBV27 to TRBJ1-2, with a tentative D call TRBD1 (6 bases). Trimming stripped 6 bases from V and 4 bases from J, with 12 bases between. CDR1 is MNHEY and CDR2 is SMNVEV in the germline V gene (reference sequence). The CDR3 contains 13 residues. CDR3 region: CASRLTGSYGYTF. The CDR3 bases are TGTGCCAGCAGGCTTACAGGGAGCTATGGCTACACCTTC.

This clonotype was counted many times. The CDR3 DNA reads TGCAGTGCTAGGCCTCTTATTCGGGCAGGCAATCAGCCCCAGCATTTT. Its translation is CSARPLIRAGNQPQHF. This chain links TRBV20-1 with TRBJ1-5; D is uncertain. The CDR3 consists of 16 residues. V gave up 3 bases and J gave up 2 bases, with 17 bases separating them. Germline V gene sequence: CDR1 DFQATT, CDR2 SNEGSKA (reference sequence).

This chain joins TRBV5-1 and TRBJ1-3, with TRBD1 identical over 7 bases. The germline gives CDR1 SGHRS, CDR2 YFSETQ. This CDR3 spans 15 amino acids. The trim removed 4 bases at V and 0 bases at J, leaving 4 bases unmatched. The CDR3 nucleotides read TGCGCCAGCAGCGTCGGGACAGTCTCTGGAAACACCATATATTTT. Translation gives CASSVGTVSGNTIYF.

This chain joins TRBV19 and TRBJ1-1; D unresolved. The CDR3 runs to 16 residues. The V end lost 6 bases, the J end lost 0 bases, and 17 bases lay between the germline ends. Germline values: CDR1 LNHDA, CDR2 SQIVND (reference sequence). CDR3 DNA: TGTGCCAGTAGCCGGGGTGCGACGGTCATGAACACTGAAGCTTTCTTT. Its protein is CASSRGATVMNTEAFF.

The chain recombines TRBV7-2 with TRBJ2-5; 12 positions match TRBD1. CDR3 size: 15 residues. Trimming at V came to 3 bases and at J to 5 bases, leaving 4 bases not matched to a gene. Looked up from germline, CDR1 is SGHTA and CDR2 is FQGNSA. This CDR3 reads CASSLGQGAFETQYF. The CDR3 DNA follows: TGTGCCAGCAGCTTGGGACAGGGGGCTTTCGAGACCCAGTACTTC.

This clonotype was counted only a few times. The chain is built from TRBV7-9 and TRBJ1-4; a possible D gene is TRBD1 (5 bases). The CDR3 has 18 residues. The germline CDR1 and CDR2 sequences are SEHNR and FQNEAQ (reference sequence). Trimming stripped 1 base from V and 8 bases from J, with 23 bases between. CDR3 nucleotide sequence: TGTGCCAGCAGCTTAGGGGCCCTGTCGGGGGTGCCGTCCGAAAAACTGTTTTTT. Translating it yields CASSLGALSGVPSEKLFF.

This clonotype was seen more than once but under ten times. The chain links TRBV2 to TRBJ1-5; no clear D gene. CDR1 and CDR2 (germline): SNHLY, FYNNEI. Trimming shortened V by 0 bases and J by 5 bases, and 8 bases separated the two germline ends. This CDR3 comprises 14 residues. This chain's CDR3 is CASSEALQDQPQHF. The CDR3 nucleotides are TGTGCCAGCAGTGAAGCGCTTCAGGATCAGCCCCAGCATTTT.

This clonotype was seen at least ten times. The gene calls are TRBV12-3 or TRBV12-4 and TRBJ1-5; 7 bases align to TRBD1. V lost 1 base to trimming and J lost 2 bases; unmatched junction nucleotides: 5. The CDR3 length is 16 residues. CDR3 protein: CASSLVAGGGNQPQHF. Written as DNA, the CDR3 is TGTGCCAGCAGTTTAGTGGCAGGGGGGGGCAATCAGCCCCAGCATTTT.

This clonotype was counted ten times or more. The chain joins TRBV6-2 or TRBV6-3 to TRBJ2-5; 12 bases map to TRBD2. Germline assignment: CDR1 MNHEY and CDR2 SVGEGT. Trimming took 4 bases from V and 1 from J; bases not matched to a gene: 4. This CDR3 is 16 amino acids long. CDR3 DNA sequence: TGTGCCAGCAGTTTAGGACTAGCGGGGCCCCAAGAGACCCAGTACTTC. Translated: CASSLGLAGPQETQYF.

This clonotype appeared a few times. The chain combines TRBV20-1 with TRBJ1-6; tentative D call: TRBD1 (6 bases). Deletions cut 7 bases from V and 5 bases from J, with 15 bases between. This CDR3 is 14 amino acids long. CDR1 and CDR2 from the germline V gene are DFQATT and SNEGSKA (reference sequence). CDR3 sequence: CSGRGGPDNSPLHF. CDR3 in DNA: TGCAGTGGCCGGGGGGGCCCGGATAATTCACCCCTCCACTTT.

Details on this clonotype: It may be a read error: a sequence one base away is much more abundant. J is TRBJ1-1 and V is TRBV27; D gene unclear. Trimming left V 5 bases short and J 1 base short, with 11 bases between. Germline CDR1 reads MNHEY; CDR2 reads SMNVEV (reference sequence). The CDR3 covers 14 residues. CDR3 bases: TGTGCCAGCAGTCTCCACGGGCAGAACACTGAAGCTTTCTTT. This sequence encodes CASSLHGQNTEAFF.

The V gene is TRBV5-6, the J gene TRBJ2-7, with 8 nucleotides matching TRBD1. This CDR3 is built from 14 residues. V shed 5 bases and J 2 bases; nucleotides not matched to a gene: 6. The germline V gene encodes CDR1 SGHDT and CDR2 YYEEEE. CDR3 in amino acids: CASRTNRGTYEQYF. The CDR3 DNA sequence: TGTGCCAGCAGGACGAACAGGGGGACCTACGAGCAGTACTTC.

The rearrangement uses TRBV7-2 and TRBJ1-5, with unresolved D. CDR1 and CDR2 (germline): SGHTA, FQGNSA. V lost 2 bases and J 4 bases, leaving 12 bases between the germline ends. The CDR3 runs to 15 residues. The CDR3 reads CASSLIWGGNQPQHF. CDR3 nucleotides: TGTGCCAGCAGCTTAATTTGGGGTGGTAATCAGCCCCAGCATTTT.

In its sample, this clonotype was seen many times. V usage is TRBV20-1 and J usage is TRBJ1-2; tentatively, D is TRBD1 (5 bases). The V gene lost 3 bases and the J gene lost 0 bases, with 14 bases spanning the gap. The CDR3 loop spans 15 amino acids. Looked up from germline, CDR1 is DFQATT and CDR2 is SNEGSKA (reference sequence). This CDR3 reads CSARSGGSANYGYTF. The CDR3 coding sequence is TGCAGTGCTAGGTCGGGGGGATCGGCTAACTATGGCTACACCTTC.

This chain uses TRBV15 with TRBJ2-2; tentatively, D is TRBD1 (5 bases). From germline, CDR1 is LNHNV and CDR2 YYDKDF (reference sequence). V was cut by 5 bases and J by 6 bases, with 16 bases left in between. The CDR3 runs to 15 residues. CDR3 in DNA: TGTGCCACCAGCGCTGGCAAGGGGATAGCCGGGGAGCTGTTTTTT. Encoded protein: CATSAGKGIAGELFF.

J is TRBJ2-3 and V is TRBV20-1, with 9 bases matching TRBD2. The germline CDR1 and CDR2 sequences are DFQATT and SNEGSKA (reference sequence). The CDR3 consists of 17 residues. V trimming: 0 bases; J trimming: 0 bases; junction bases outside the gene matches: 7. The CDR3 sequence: CSARDPTSGSSTDTQYF. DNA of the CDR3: TGCAGTGCTAGAGACCCAACTAGCGGGTCTAGCACAGATACGCAGTATTTT.

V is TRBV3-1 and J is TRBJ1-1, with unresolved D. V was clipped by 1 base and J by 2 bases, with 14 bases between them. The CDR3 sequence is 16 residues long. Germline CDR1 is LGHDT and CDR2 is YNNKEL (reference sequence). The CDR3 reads CASSQGSAGFNTEAFF. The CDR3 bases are TGTGCCAGCAGCCAAGGGTCAGCAGGATTTAACACTGAAGCTTTCTTT.

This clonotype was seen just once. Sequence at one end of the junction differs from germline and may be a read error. The CDR3 DNA is TGCAGCGTTGTTCACAGGGTGGCCGGGGCCAGCGTCCTGACTTTC. This encodes CSVVHRVAGASVLTF. The chain links TRBV29-1 to TRBJ2-6, with TRBD1 as a possible D gene (6 bases). The CDR3 runs to 15 residues. Germline V gives CDR1 SQVTM, CDR2 ANQGSEA.

This CDR3 is CSVTSSSYEQYF. DNA of the CDR3: TGCAGCGTTACTTCCTCATCCTACGAGCAGTACTTC. The V call is TRBV29-1, the J call TRBJ2-7; D remains unclear. Trimming took 5 bases from V and 1 from J, leaving 9 bases between them. CDR3 length equals 12 residues. Germline V gene data show CDR1 as SQVTM and CDR2 as ANQGSEA.

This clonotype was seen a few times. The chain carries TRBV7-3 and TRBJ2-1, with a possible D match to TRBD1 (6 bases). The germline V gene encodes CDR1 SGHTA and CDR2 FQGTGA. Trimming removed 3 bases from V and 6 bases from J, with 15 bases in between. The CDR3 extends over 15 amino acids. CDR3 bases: TGTGCCAGCAGCTTCCCAGGGGTACGGTTCAATGAGCAGTTCTTC. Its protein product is CASSFPGVRFNEQFF.

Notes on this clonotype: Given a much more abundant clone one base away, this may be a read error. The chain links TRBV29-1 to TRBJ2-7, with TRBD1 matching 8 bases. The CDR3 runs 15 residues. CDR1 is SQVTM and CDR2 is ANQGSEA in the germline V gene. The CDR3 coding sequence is TGCAGCGTTGAAGATGAGACAGGGGCTTCCTACAAGCAGTACTTC. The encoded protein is CSVEDETGASYKQYF.

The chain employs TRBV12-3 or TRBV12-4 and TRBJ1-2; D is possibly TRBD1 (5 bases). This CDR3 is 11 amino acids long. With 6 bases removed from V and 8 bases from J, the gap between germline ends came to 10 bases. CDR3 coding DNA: TGTGCCAGCAGCCAGGGTCAGGGCTACACCTTC. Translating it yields CASSQGQGYTF.

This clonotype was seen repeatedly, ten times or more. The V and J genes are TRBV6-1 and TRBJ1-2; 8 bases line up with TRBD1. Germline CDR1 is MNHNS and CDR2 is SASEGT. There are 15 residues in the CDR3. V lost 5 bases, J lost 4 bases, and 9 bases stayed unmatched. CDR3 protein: CASSMQGAIGYGYTF. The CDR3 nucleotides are TGTGCCAGCAGTATGCAGGGGGCGATCGGCTATGGCTACACCTTC.

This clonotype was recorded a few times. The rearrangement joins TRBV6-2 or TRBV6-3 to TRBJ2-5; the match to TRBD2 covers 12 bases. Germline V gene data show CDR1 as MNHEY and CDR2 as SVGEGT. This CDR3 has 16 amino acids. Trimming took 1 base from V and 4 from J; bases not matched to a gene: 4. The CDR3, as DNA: TGTGCCAGCAGTTACTTGCTAGCGGGAGGGCCAGAGACCCAGTACTTC. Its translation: CASSYLLAGGPETQYF.

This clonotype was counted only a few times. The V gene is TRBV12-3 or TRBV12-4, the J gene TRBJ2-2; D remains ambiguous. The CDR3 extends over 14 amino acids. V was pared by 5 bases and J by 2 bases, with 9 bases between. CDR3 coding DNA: TGTGCCAGCAGTGCCCTAGTAAACACCGGGGAGCTGTTTTTT. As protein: CASSALVNTGELFF.

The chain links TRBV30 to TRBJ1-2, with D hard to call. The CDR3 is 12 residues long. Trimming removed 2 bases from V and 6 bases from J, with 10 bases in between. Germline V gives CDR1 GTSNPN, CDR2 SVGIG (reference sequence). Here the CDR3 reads CAWSSRKNGYTF. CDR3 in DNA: TGTGCCTGGAGTAGTAGGAAGAATGGCTACACCTTC. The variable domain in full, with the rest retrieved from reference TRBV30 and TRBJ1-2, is SQTIHQWPATLVQPVGSPLSLECTVEGTSNPNLYWYRQAAGRGLQLLFYSVGIGQISSEVPQNLSASRPQDRQFILSSKKLLLSDSGFYLCAWSSRKNGYTFGSGTRLTVV.

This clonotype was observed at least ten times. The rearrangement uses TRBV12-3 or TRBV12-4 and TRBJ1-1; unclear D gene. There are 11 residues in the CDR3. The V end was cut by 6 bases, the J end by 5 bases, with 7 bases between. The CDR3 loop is CASSLTTEAFF. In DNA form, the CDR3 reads TGTGCCAGCAGCTTGACAACTGAAGCTTTCTTT.

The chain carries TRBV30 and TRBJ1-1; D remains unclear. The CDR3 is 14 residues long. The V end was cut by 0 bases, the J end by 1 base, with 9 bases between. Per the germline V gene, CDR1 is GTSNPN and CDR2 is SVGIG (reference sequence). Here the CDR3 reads CAWSVRVGNTEAFF. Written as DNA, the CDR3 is TGTGCCTGGAGTGTAAGGGTGGGGAACACTGAAGCTTTCTTT.

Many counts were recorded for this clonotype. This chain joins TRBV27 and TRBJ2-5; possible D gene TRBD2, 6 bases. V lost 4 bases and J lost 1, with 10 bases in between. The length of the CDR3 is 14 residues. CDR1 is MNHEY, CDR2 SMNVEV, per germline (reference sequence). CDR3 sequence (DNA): TGTGCCAGCAGTTCCATAGCGGTCCAAGAGACCCAGTACTTC. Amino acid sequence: CASSSIAVQETQYF.